This entry features one T cell receptor beta chain sequence. Its antigen is currently unknown. This sample stems from a study of siplizumab effects on memory and regulatory T cells. Points from the study as a whole: The authors could not assign a naive or memory phenotype to roughly 75-96% of proliferating CD4+ or CD8+ clones. Memory cells seemed less diverse than naive T cells, which seemed major alloresponse contributors. Solely a minor proportion of alloreactive clones could be assigned to unstimulated subsets.

Measured with immunoSEQ multiplex PCR; TCRdb has only the in-frame clones, and not every one. The data show around 94,000 clones, 92% seen once. Losses at the gene ends were 4 bases for V and 1 base for J; bases not matched to a gene: 9. This CDR3 is 16 amino acids long. The V gene's germline CDR1 is SGHRS and CDR2 YFSETQ. The chain uses TRBV5-1 and TRBJ1-1, with 8 bases aligning to TRBD1. The sequence was collected from a human donor in good health. Input material: CD4+ T cells sorted from blood. The CDR3 reads CASSKDRERRNTEAFF. CDR3 coding DNA: TGCGCCAGCAGCAAGGACAGGGAACGAAGGAACACTGAAGCTTTCTTT.